What follows are 13 T cell receptor beta chains derived from one specimen sequenced in a study of T cells after yellow fever vaccination. From the 5' RACE reads, TCRdb called clonotypes with MiXCR, one entry per CDR3 protein. The sample comprises roughly 310,000 distinct CDR3 sequences, 8.7% of which are singletons, and more than 15% rests with the top ten. Sequenced here: PBMCs, sampled on the day of the first yellow fever vaccination. The receptor set was obtained from a young man who received the YFV17D yellow fever vaccine.

This clonotype was seen a handful of times. The gene calls are TRBV6-2 or TRBV6-3 and TRBJ1-1; D is perhaps TRBD1 (6 bases). Trimming took off 2 bases at V and 8 bases at J, with 9 bases between the two ends. Per germline, CDR1 MNHEY and CDR2 SVGEGT. The length of the CDR3 is 12 residues. CDR3 amino acids: CASSYTGTEAFF. Here the CDR3 DNA reads TGTGCCAGCAGTTACACAGGGACAGAAGCTTTCTTT.

The V and J genes are TRBV7-7 and TRBJ2-1; 9 bases agree with TRBD1. The CDR3 runs 14 residues. Germline V CDR1 and CDR2: SSHAT, FNYEAQ (reference sequence). CDR3 bases: TGTGCTAGCGGAACAGGGGGCGCCGACAATGAGCAGTTCTTC. Protein: CASGTGGADNEQFF. Complete variable domain (other parts from reference TRBV7-7 and TRBJ2-1): GAGVSQSPRYKVTKRGQDVTLRCDPISSHATLYWYQQALGQGPEFLTYFNYEAQPDKSGLPSDRFSAERPEGSISTLTIQRTEQRDSAMYRCASGTGGADNEQFFGPGTRLTVL.

This clonotype has a handful of counts. The rearrangement uses TRBV20-1 and TRBJ2-2; TRBD2 agrees at 9 bases. The germline gives CDR1 DFQATT, CDR2 SNEGSKA (reference sequence). The CDR3 runs 14 residues. J was trimmed by 4 bases and V by 3 bases; bases with no gene match: 3. CDR3 loop: CSARGGLATGELFF. CDR3 DNA: TGCAGTGCTAGGGGGGGACTAGCCACCGGGGAGCTGTTTTTT.

The gene calls are TRBV4-2 and TRBJ2-6; D is perhaps TRBD1 (6 bases). The CDR3 loop spans 17 amino acids. Trimming removed 8 bases at V and 0 bases at J, with 17 bases between. The germline gives CDR1 LGHNA, CDR2 YNFKEQ. CDR3 sequence (DNA): TGTGCCAGCGGCACCGGGACACTCACCTCTGGGGCCAACGTCCTGACTTTC. It translates to CASGTGTLTSGANVLTF.

The chain recombines TRBV20-1 with TRBJ2-3; D possibly corresponds to TRBD1 (6 bases). Per germline, CDR1 DFQATT and CDR2 SNEGSKA (reference sequence). Between the trimmed V and J ends, which lost 6 bases and 2 bases, there was a span of 12 bases. CDR3 length: 13 amino acids. The CDR3 loop is CSAPGEFTDTQYF. In nucleotides, the CDR3 is TGCAGTGCACCAGGGGAGTTCACAGATACGCAGTATTTT.

A remark on this clonotype: This may stem from a read error, because a much larger clone lies one nucleotide away. V gene TRBV19 combines with J gene TRBJ2-7, with TRBD1 identical over 7 bases. Germline assignment: CDR1 LNHDA and CDR2 SQIVND (reference sequence). The CDR3 sequence is 14 residues long. In nucleotides, the CDR3 is TGTGCCAGTTGTATTTTGGACAGGACCTACGAGCAGTACTTC. Protein sequence: CASCILDRTYEQYF.

The sample holds a few counts of this clonotype. The chain joins TRBV5-4 to TRBJ2-5; 7 nucleotides align to TRBD2. V trimming: 0 bases; J trimming: 3 bases; junction bases outside the gene matches: 8. Germline values: CDR1 SGHNT, CDR2 YYREEE (reference sequence). The CDR3 runs 16 residues. In nucleotides, the CDR3 is TGTGCCAGCAGCTTGGAAGCGGGGAGCCGAAAAGAGACCCAGTACTTC. Encoded protein: CASSLEAGSRKETQYF.

This clonotype was recorded at least ten times. This chain's CDR3 is CASSYGDPGRYGYTF. CDR3 sequence (DNA): TGTGCCAGCAGTTACGGGGATCCGGGACGCTATGGCTACACCTTC. The rearrangement joins TRBV6-5 to TRBJ1-2, with D possibly TRBD1 on 5 matching bases. The CDR3 consists of 15 residues. With 2 bases removed from V and 4 bases from J, the gap between germline ends came to 14 bases. Germline V gives CDR1 MNHEY, CDR2 SVGAGI.

This clonotype was detected only a few times. The chain couples TRBV7-3 to TRBJ2-1; 7 bases match TRBD1. CDR1 and CDR2 from the germline V gene are SGHTA and FQGTGA. The ends lost 5 bases at V and 6 bases at J; junction bases unmatched: 13. The CDR3 has 16 residues. CDR3 coding DNA: TGTGCCAGCAGCCGGACAGGTGTTGCTCCTGGCAATGAGCAGTTCTTC. This gives the protein CASSRTGVAPGNEQFF.

The chain uses TRBV5-1 and TRBJ2-5; TRBD2 matches at 9 bases. The CDR3 covers 16 residues. Germline assignment: CDR1 SGHRS and CDR2 YFSETQ. With V trimmed by 4 bases and J by 4 bases, 11 bases remained unmatched. Written as DNA, the CDR3 is TGCGCCAGCAGCCTCCTGGGAGGAGCGGGGGGAGAGACCCAGTACTTC. It translates to CASSLLGGAGGETQYF.

This clonotype came up a few times. One junction end disagrees with the germline gene, perhaps due to a read error. The genes are TRBV5-1 and TRBJ2-7; tentatively, D is TRBD2 (5 bases). CDR3 length equals 15 residues. The germline gives CDR1 SGHRS, CDR2 YFSETQ. CDR3 sequence reads: CASSLEDTPSYEQYF. DNA of the CDR3: TGCGCCAGCAGTTTGGAGGATACCCCTTCCTACGAGCAGTACTTC.

The table lists this clonotype with a few counts. CDR3 nucleotides: TGCAGCGTTGAGTGGCAGGGGTACGGCGATGAGCAGTTCTTC. This codes for CSVEWQGYGDEQFF. The chain links TRBV29-1 to TRBJ2-1; a weak D match, TRBD1 (6 bases). The CDR3 extends over 14 amino acids. In germline, CDR1 is SQVTM, CDR2 ANQGSEA. Trimming took 3 bases from V and 8 from J, leaving 17 bases between them.

This clonotype was observed a few times. J is TRBJ1-4 and V is TRBV7-2, with TRBD1 identical over 8 bases. The length of the CDR3 is 14 residues. V shed 4 bases and J 6 bases; nucleotides not matched to a gene: 4. In germline, CDR1 is SGHTA, CDR2 FQGNSA. CDR3 sequence (DNA): TGTGCCAGCAGCTCTCAGGGGGCTTATGAAAAACTGTTTTTT. Protein: CASSSQGAYEKLFF.